This is a list of T cell receptor beta chains from one sample in a study of human T cells and chemical hapten exposure. TCRdb reprocessed the RACE reads via MiXCR and lists one record per CDR3 protein. The repertoire holds about 82,000 distinct CDR3 sequences, with 10% to 15% as singletons. Sequenced here: whole blood, sampled in connection with sensitization to the hapten diphenylcyclopropenone (DPC). These receptors were obtained from a woman between 45 and 60 years old with alopecia areata. Some clones in this sample may be carry-over from other donors' samples. Each CDR3 is given with its conserved first and last residue. The order of the fields is V gene, clone size, D gene, J gene, CDR3 protein, CDR3 DNA. The D gene is left open where the match is weak. For some rows the clone size is stated as once, few or many, or as a class when expanded; others skip it.

v_gene: TRBV20-1; abundance: many; d_gene: TRBD2; j_gene: TRBJ2-3; CDR3aa: CSARDALAGDTDTQYF; CDR3nt: TGCAGTGCTAGAGATGCCCTAGCGGGAGACACAGATACGCAGTATTTT
v_gene: TRBV29-1; abundance: many; d_gene: TRBD1; j_gene: TRBJ2-7; CDR3aa: CSVGDSSVVLGQYF; CDR3nt: TGCAGCGTCGGGGACAGTTCGGTCGTTCTCGGGCAGTACTTC
v_gene: TRBV18; abundance: many; d_gene: .; j_gene: TRBJ1-2; CDR3aa: CASSPAETYGYTF; CDR3nt: TGTGCCAGCTCACCGGCAGAAACCTATGGCTACACCTTC
v_gene: TRBV7-9; abundance: many; d_gene: .; j_gene: TRBJ2-5; CDR3aa: CASSLVGHLQETQYF; CDR3nt: TGTGCCAGCAGCTTAGTGGGGCACCTGCAAGAGACCCAGTACTTC
v_gene: TRBV29-1; abundance: many; d_gene: .; j_gene: TRBJ2-1; CDR3aa: CSVARVGNSYNEQFF; CDR3nt: TGCAGCGTTGCCAGGGTAGGAAACTCCTACAATGAGCAGTTCTTC
v_gene: TRBV5-4; abundance: many; d_gene: .; j_gene: TRBJ2-5; CDR3aa: CASSLAGRQETQYF; CDR3nt: TGTGCCAGCAGCTTGGCGGGGAGGCAAGAGACCCAGTACTTC
v_gene: TRBV5-6; abundance: many; d_gene: TRBD2; j_gene: TRBJ2-1; CDR3aa: CASSLFSGLAFNEQFF; CDR3nt: TGTGCCAGCAGCTTGTTTTCAGGACTAGCTTTTAATGAGCAGTTCTTC
v_gene: TRBV28; abundance: .; d_gene: TRBD2; j_gene: TRBJ2-5; CDR3aa: CASSLPGLAGTQYF; CDR3nt: TGTGCCAGCAGTTTACCGGGACTAGCAGGGACCCAGTACTTC
v_gene: TRBV6-2/TRBV6-3; abundance: few; d_gene: .; j_gene: TRBJ2-2; CDR3aa: CASSYVLALNTGELFF; CDR3nt: TGTGCCAGCAGTTACGTGCTGGCCCTGAACACCGGGGAGCTGTTTTTT
v_gene: TRBV6-1; abundance: .; d_gene: .; j_gene: TRBJ1-1; CDR3aa: CASSSTGFDTEAFF; CDR3nt: TGTGCCAGCAGTTCTACAGGGTTCGACACTGAAGCTTTCTTT
v_gene: TRBV6-2/TRBV6-3; abundance: few; d_gene: TRBD2; j_gene: TRBJ2-7; CDR3aa: CASSQAVGLAGVGEQYF; CDR3nt: TGTGCCAGCAGCCAGGCCGTCGGACTAGCGGGAGTGGGAGAGCAGTACTTC
v_gene: TRBV5-1; abundance: many; d_gene: .; j_gene: TRBJ2-3; CDR3aa: CASSSDDKEWWVTDTQYF; CDR3nt: TGCGCCAGCAGCTCGGATGATAAAGAGTGGTGGGTCACAGATACGCAGTATTTT
v_gene: TRBV6-1; abundance: few; d_gene: TRBD2; j_gene: TRBJ2-3; CDR3aa: CASSRGWSSGRTDTQYF; CDR3nt: TGTGCCAGCAGCCGGGGATGGTCCAGCGGGAGGACAGATACGCAGTATTTT
v_gene: TRBV4-2; abundance: .; d_gene: TRBD2; j_gene: TRBJ2-5; CDR3aa: CASSQRLAGGPGQETQYF; CDR3nt: TGTGCCAGCAGCCAGCGACTAGCGGGAGGCCCGGGACAAGAGACCCAGTACTTC
v_gene: TRBV5-6; abundance: once; d_gene: .; j_gene: TRBJ2-5; CDR3aa: CASSRAPQDTQYF; CDR3nt: TGTGCCAGCAGCCGCGCGCCCCAGGATACCCAGTACTTC
v_gene: TRBV7-6; abundance: .; d_gene: TRBD2; j_gene: TRBJ2-1; CDR3aa: CANSARLAGGGNEQFF; CDR3nt: TGTGCCAACAGCGCCAGACTAGCGGGAGGGGGCAATGAGCAGTTCTTC
v_gene: TRBV12-3/TRBV12-4; abundance: many; d_gene: .; j_gene: TRBJ1-4; CDR3aa: CASSFSENKKKLFF; CDR3nt: TGTGCCAGCAGTTTTTCCGAAAACAAGAAGAAACTGTTTTTT
v_gene: TRBV18; abundance: .; d_gene: .; j_gene: TRBJ1-1; CDR3aa: CASSRQKNTEAFF; CDR3nt: TGTGCCAGCTCACGCCAAAAGAACACTGAAGCTTTCTTT
v_gene: TRBV11-3; abundance: few; d_gene: TRBD2; j_gene: TRBJ2-1; CDR3aa: CASSLAGLAGGNEQFF; CDR3nt: TGTGCCAGCAGCTTAGCAGGCCTAGCGGGAGGGAATGAGCAGTTCTTC
v_gene: TRBV11-2; abundance: .; d_gene: .; j_gene: TRBJ1-1; CDR3aa: CASSLVLLEAFF; CDR3nt: TGTGCCAGCAGCTTAGTTCTATTGGAAGCTTTCTTT
v_gene: TRBV10-2; abundance: many; d_gene: .; j_gene: TRBJ2-3; CDR3aa: CASSDAASTDTQYF; CDR3nt: TGCGCCAGCAGTGATGCGGCGAGCACAGATACGCAGTATTTT
v_gene: TRBV20-1; abundance: .; d_gene: TRBD2; j_gene: TRBJ2-2; CDR3aa: CSASPPFAGDGTGELFF; CDR3nt: TGCAGTGCTAGCCCTCCGTTTGCGGGGGATGGTACCGGGGAGCTGTTTTTT
v_gene: TRBV30; abundance: .; d_gene: .; j_gene: TRBJ2-2; CDR3aa: CAWSVLASGELFF; CDR3nt: TGTGCCTGGAGTGTACTAGCCTCCGGGGAGCTGTTTTTT
v_gene: TRBV7-4; abundance: few; d_gene: .; j_gene: TRBJ2-5; CDR3aa: CASIIQETQYF; CDR3nt: TGTGCCAGCATCATTCAAGAGACCCAGTACTTC
v_gene: TRBV12-3/TRBV12-4; abundance: many; d_gene: TRBD2; j_gene: TRBJ2-1; CDR3aa: CASSSRLAGGYEQFF; CDR3nt: TGTGCCAGCAGCTCCAGACTAGCGGGAGGGTATGAGCAGTTCTTC
v_gene: TRBV7-9; abundance: few; d_gene: .; j_gene: TRBJ2-5; CDR3aa: CASSPRGAEQETQYF; CDR3nt: TGTGCCAGCAGCCCGAGAGGGGCAGAACAAGAGACCCAGTACTTC